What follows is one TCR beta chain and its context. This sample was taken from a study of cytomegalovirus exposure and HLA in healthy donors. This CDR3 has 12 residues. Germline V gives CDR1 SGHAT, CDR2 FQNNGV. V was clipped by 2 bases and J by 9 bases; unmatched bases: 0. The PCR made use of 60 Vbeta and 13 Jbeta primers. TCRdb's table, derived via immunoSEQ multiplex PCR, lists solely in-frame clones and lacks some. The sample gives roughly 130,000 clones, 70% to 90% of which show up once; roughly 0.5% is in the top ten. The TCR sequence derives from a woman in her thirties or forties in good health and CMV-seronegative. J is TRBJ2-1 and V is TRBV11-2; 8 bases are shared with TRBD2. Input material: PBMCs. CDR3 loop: CASSLRGGEQFF. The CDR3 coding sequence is TGTGCCAGCAGCTTACGGGGGGGTGAGCAGTTCTTC.